The 14 T cell receptor beta chains reported below all come from one sample, sequenced in a study of T cell responses to AZD1222 COVID-19 vaccine. Method: immunoSEQ multiplex PCR; TCRdb's copy keeps in-frame clones and lacks some. The sample records 20,000 to 25,000 clones, approximately 90% being singletons. This sample comprised peripheral blood, obtained 28 days after the second AZD1222 dose. The receptors stem from an adult who received the AZD1222 COVID-19 vaccine.

The chain employs TRBV28 and TRBJ1-2; tentatively, D is TRBD1 (5 bases). Deletions cut 6 bases from V and 4 bases from J, with 27 bases between. The germline gives CDR1 MDHEN, CDR2 SYDVKM. The CDR3 has 18 amino acids. The CDR3 region has the DNA TGTGCCAGCAGAGGGGATAGGTTCGGGGAGACTGGTCGCTATGGCTACACCTTC. This encodes CASRGDRFGETGRYGYTF.

The gene calls are TRBV5-8 and TRBJ1-2, with 8 bases fitting TRBD1. Trimming took 3 bases from V and 8 from J; bases not matched to a gene: 18. The CDR3 runs to 17 residues. Per germline, CDR1 SGHTS and CDR2 YDEGEE. The CDR3 sequence is CASSSQGYSGTGNGYTF. For the CDR3, the DNA is TGTGCCAGCAGCTCCCAGGGCTATTCCGGGACAGGAAACGGCTACACCTTC.

CDR3 in DNA: TGTGCCAGCCTTACCCCAGCGGGGGGCTACGAGCAGTACTTC. It specifies CASLTPAGGYEQYF. The chain joins TRBV28 to TRBJ2-7; 9 bases map to TRBD2. Trimming cost V 8 bases and J 3 bases; bases outside gene matches: 8. Germline V gene lookup returns CDR1 MDHEN and CDR2 SYDVKM. The CDR3 sequence is 14 residues long. Variable domain in full (rest from reference TRBV28 and TRBJ2-7): DVKVTQSSRYLVKRTGEKVFLECVQDMDHENMFWYRQDPGLGLRLIYFSYDVKMKEKGDIPEGYSVSREKKERFSLILESASTNQTSMYLCASLTPAGGYEQYFGPGTRLTVT.

The V and J genes are TRBV6-6 and TRBJ2-7; TRBD1 matches at 7 bases. CDR1 and CDR2 (germline): MNHNY, SVGAGI (reference sequence). The CDR3 is 15 residues long. With V trimmed by 5 bases and J by 0 bases, 7 bases remained unmatched. The CDR3 coding sequence is TGTGCCAGCAGTGGGGACAGAGTTAGCTCCTACGAGCAGTACTTC. Its protein product is CASSGDRVSSYEQYF.

This rearrangement joins TRBV5-1 to TRBJ2-6, with D tentatively TRBD1 (6 bases). CDR3 length: 18 residues. Germline CDR1 and CDR2: SGHRS and YFSETQ. V shed 4 bases and J shed 1 base, with 18 bases lying between them. The CDR3 sequence is CASSRNRDTISGANVLTF. In nucleotides, the CDR3 is TGCGCCAGCAGCAGAAACCGGGACACTATTTCTGGGGCCAACGTCCTGACTTTC.

In its sample, this clone was seen a few times. The V gene is TRBV2, the J gene TRBJ2-2; the D gene could be TRBD1 or TRBD2 (5 bases each). V was shortened by 6 bases and J by 4 bases, with 15 bases between the two germline ends. The CDR3 runs to 15 residues. Germline V CDR1 and CDR2: SNHLY, FYNNEI. The CDR3: CASSVGVGGTGELFF. The CDR3 DNA reads TGTGCCAGCAGCGTGGGGGTTGGGGGCACCGGGGAGCTGTTTTTT.

This sequence joins TRBV7-3 and TRBJ1-1; 9 bases fit TRBD1. Unmatched junction bases numbered 6, after V lost 5 bases and J lost 5 bases. Germline CDR1 is SGHTA and CDR2 is FQGTGA. CDR3 length: 14 amino acids. The CDR3 DNA follows: TGTGCCAGCAGCCCCGGGACAGGGAGGACTGAAGCTTTCTTT. As protein: CASSPGTGRTEAFF.

The rearrangement links TRBV7-3 to TRBJ2-1, with a weak D call TRBD1 (6 bases). Germline V gives CDR1 SGHTA, CDR2 FQGTGA. CDR3 length equals 15 residues. Trimming stripped 1 base from V and 7 bases from J, with 14 bases between. The CDR3 here is CASSLMGQGLNEQFF. The CDR3, as DNA: TGTGCCAGCAGCTTAATGGGGCAGGGGTTGAATGAGCAGTTCTTC.

The chain combines TRBV30 with TRBJ2-5; TRBD2 might be the D (5 bases). The V end lost 1 base, the J end lost 4 bases, and 10 bases lay between the germline ends. This CDR3 is 13 amino acids long. The germline V gene encodes CDR1 GTSNPN and CDR2 SVGIG (reference sequence). The CDR3 here is CAWSGSSRETQYF. The CDR3 bases are TGTGCCTGGAGTGGGTCTAGCAGAGAGACCCAGTACTTC.

The chain joins TRBV30 to TRBJ1-2, with a possible D match to TRBD1 (5 bases). Trimming left V 1 base short and J 4 bases short, with 13 bases between. The length of the CDR3 is 14 residues. Per the germline V gene, CDR1 is GTSNPN and CDR2 is SVGIG (reference sequence). The CDR3 region is CAWSAGGFLYGYTF. The CDR3 coding sequence is TGTGCCTGGAGTGCCGGGGGTTTCCTCTATGGCTACACCTTC.

The chain combines TRBV10-1 with TRBJ1-3; D not resolved. Trimming shortened V by 4 bases and J by 2 bases, and 12 bases separated the two germline ends. Germline-derived CDR1 and CDR2 are WNHNN and SYGVQD (reference sequence). The CDR3 covers 15 residues. The CDR3 region is CASSGGRRAGNTIYF. CDR3 nucleotide sequence: TGCGCCAGCAGTGGTGGGCGCCGGGCTGGAAACACCATATATTTT.

The rearrangement uses TRBV20-1 and TRBJ1-2; D remains unclear. Germline loops: CDR1 DFQATT, CDR2 SNEGSKA (reference sequence). The CDR3 is 9 amino acids. CDR3 sequence reads: CTLKDGYTF. The CDR3 DNA reads as TGCACGCTAAAGGATGGCTACACCTTC.

The genes are TRBV7-9 and TRBJ2-3, with 8 positions matching TRBD1. After removal of 2 bases from V and 7 bases from J, the junction contained 8 bases not matched to a gene. In germline, CDR1 is SEHNR, CDR2 FQNEAQ (reference sequence). The CDR3 sequence is 15 residues long. Here the CDR3 reads CASSLTGGTTYTQYF. The CDR3 DNA reads TGTGCCAGCAGCTTAACAGGGGGGACGACGTATACGCAGTATTTT.

This clone was observed a single time. The chain employs TRBV28 and TRBJ1-4; no firm D call. The ends were cut back, 2 bases at V and 8 bases at J, with 9 bases in the middle. The CDR3 contains 13 residues. Germline loops: CDR1 MDHEN, CDR2 SYDVKM. The chain's CDR3 is CASSLIRGEKLFF. The DNA of the CDR3 is TGTGCCAGCAGTTTAATCAGAGGGGAAAAACTGTTTTTT.